The rows below give T cell receptor beta chains drawn from one sample of a study of T cell responses to AZD1222 COVID-19 vaccine. TCRdb's copy holds only in-frame clones and misses some; the assay was immunoSEQ multiplex PCR. The top ten hold around 1% of the sample, which has some 180,000 clones, around 90% seen once. This specimen was peripheral blood, taken 28 days after the second AZD1222 dose. Source of these receptors: an adult who received the AZD1222 COVID-19 vaccine. The CDR3 runs from the conserved cysteine through the conserved F or W. The D gene is left open where the match is weak. Clone size is given for some rows only: seen once, a few or many times, or a class if the clone is expanded.

j_gene: TRBJ2-5
d_gene: .
abundance: .
v_gene: TRBV27
CDR3nt: TGTGCCAGCGCCCAGTTGGACGATCGGACCCAGTACTTC
CDR3aa: CASAQLDDRTQYF

j_gene: TRBJ2-3
d_gene: TRBD2
abundance: .
v_gene: TRBV7-2
CDR3nt: TGTGCCAGCAGCCTAGGACTAGCGGGGGGAACTAGCACAGATACGCAGTATTTT
CDR3aa: CASSLGLAGGTSTDTQYF

j_gene: TRBJ2-1
d_gene: .
abundance: .
v_gene: TRBV6-5
CDR3nt: TGTGCCAGCAGTTCCCGGACTCGTTCGGAACACAATGAGCAGTTCTTC
CDR3aa: CASSSRTRSEHNEQFF

j_gene: TRBJ2-7
d_gene: TRBD1
abundance: .
v_gene: TRBV6-5
CDR3nt: TGTGCCAGCAGCAGGGACAGGATCTCCTACGAGCAGTACTTC
CDR3aa: CASSRDRISYEQYF

j_gene: TRBJ1-6
d_gene: .
abundance: .
v_gene: TRBV4-1
CDR3nt: TGCGCCAGCAGCCAAGATCGCGGACAGCTATATAATTCACCCCTCCACTTT
CDR3aa: CASSQDRGQLYNSPLHF

j_gene: TRBJ1-6
d_gene: .
abundance: .
v_gene: TRBV7-2
CDR3nt: TGTGCCAGCAGCGCCCGAGGTGGGGGTTCCTATAATTCACCCCTCCACTTT
CDR3aa: CASSARGGGSYNSPLHF

j_gene: TRBJ2-1
d_gene: .
abundance: .
v_gene: TRBV29-1
CDR3nt: TGCAGCGTCCCCAGGCCCTTCGTCTACAATGAGCAGTTCTTC
CDR3aa: CSVPRPFVYNEQFF

j_gene: TRBJ1-2
d_gene: TRBD1
abundance: .
v_gene: TRBV2
CDR3nt: TGTGCCGAACAGGGGAACTATGGCTACACCTTC
CDR3aa: CAEQGNYGYTF

j_gene: TRBJ1-2
d_gene: TRBD1
abundance: .
v_gene: TRBV6-1
CDR3nt: TGTGCCAGCAGTGATCGGGACAGGGTAGGCTACACCTTC
CDR3aa: CASSDRDRVGYTF

j_gene: TRBJ1-5
d_gene: TRBD1
abundance: .
v_gene: TRBV6-5
CDR3nt: TGTGCCAGCAGCACCGGGACAGAGAATCAGCCCCAGCATTTT
CDR3aa: CASSTGTENQPQHF

j_gene: TRBJ2-2
d_gene: TRBD1
abundance: .
v_gene: TRBV24-1
CDR3nt: TGTGCCACCAGTGACCCCACTACGGACAGGGGTAACACCGGGGAGCTGTTTTTT
CDR3aa: CATSDPTTDRGNTGELFF

j_gene: TRBJ2-2
d_gene: .
abundance: .
v_gene: TRBV11-2
CDR3nt: TGTGCCAGCAGCTTAGCCAGGACGAACACCGGGGAGCTGTTTTTT
CDR3aa: CASSLARTNTGELFF

j_gene: TRBJ1-2
d_gene: .
abundance: .
v_gene: TRBV27
CDR3nt: TGTGCCAGCAGTCAAAGGGGCTATGGCTACACCTTC
CDR3aa: CASSQRGYGYTF

j_gene: TRBJ1-2
d_gene: .
abundance: .
v_gene: TRBV6-1
CDR3nt: TGTGCCAGCAGTGAAGGGGGAGGGATTAACTATGGCTACACCTTC
CDR3aa: CASSEGGGINYGYTF

j_gene: TRBJ2-1
d_gene: TRBD2
abundance: .
v_gene: TRBV19
CDR3nt: TGTGCCAGTAGTATAGATCATCGGGGACTAGAAAAATTCGGCGAGCAGTTCTTC
CDR3aa: CASSIDHRGLEKFGEQFF

j_gene: TRBJ1-1
d_gene: .
abundance: .
v_gene: TRBV19
CDR3nt: TGTGCCAGTAGCAAGGACGGTATAATGAACACTGAAGCTTTCTTT
CDR3aa: CASSKDGIMNTEAFF

j_gene: TRBJ1-2
d_gene: TRBD1
abundance: .
v_gene: TRBV29-1
CDR3nt: TGCAGCGTTGGCGGGACAGGGGATGGCTACACCTTC
CDR3aa: CSVGGTGDGYTF

j_gene: TRBJ1-2
d_gene: .
abundance: .
v_gene: TRBV4-1
CDR3nt: TGCGCCAGCAGCCCACTTTCAGGGAACTATGGCTACACCTTC
CDR3aa: CASSPLSGNYGYTF

j_gene: TRBJ2-7
d_gene: .
abundance: few
v_gene: TRBV18
CDR3nt: TGTGCCAGCTCACCAGACAACGAGCAGTACTTC
CDR3aa: CASSPDNEQYF

j_gene: TRBJ1-1
d_gene: .
abundance: .
v_gene: TRBV10-1
CDR3nt: TGCGCCAGCAGGGAGACCATGAACACTGAAGCTTTCTTT
CDR3aa: CASRETMNTEAFF

j_gene: TRBJ2-5
d_gene: .
abundance: .
v_gene: TRBV15
CDR3nt: TGTGCCGTCTCGACGGAGACCCAGTACTTC
CDR3aa: CAVSTETQYF

j_gene: TRBJ1-5
d_gene: .
abundance: .
v_gene: TRBV6-5
CDR3nt: TGTGCCAGCAGTCCTCTCGGGGGCAATCAGCCCCAGCATTTT
CDR3aa: CASSPLGGNQPQHF

j_gene: TRBJ2-7
d_gene: .
abundance: .
v_gene: TRBV4-1
CDR3nt: TGCGCCAGCAGCCACCCCGGACAATACGAGCAGTACTTC
CDR3aa: CASSHPGQYEQYF

j_gene: TRBJ1-5
d_gene: TRBD1
abundance: .
v_gene: TRBV6-6
CDR3nt: TGTGCCAGCAGTGGACAGGGATCGGGCAATCAGCCCCAGCATTTT
CDR3aa: CASSGQGSGNQPQHF

j_gene: TRBJ1-2
d_gene: .
abundance: .
v_gene: TRBV25-1
CDR3nt: TGTGCCAGCAGTGACCCCGGGAACTATGGCTACACCTTC
CDR3aa: CASSDPGNYGYTF

j_gene: TRBJ1-6
d_gene: .
abundance: once
v_gene: TRBV4-1
CDR3nt: TGCGCCAGCAGCCAAGTTTTCACAGGCCGCAGCCTCGAAGGTTCACCCCTCCACTTT
CDR3aa: CASSQVFTGRSLEGSPLHF

j_gene: TRBJ2-5
d_gene: TRBD2
abundance: .
v_gene: TRBV4-1
CDR3nt: TGCGCCAGCAGCCAAGAAGTTTTGACGGGACTAGCGGGCGGCCACCAAGAGACCCAGTACTTC
CDR3aa: CASSQEVLTGLAGGHQETQYF

j_gene: TRBJ1-2
d_gene: .
abundance: .
v_gene: TRBV28
CDR3nt: TGTGCCAGCAGTTTAGGCGGACAGTTGGGCTACACCTTC
CDR3aa: CASSLGGQLGYTF